The 18 T cell receptor beta chains below were found in one sample sequenced in a study of T cell clonotyping in hematopoietic cell transplantation. The table came from immunoSEQ multiplex PCR; TCRdb's copy has only in-frame clones and leaves some out. The sample has more than 25,000 clones, 90% to 95% seen once; the top ten hold about 11%. Sequencing was performed on PBMCs, taken 100 days after allogeneic stem cell transplant. The receptor set was obtained from a female patient aged 45 to 65 who had an allogeneic stem cell transplant from a related donor, so the T cells may come from the graft donor. Some clones in this sample may be carry-over from other donors' samples.

The chain recombines TRBV5-6 with TRBJ2-7, with 12 nucleotides matching TRBD1. The CDR3 contains 16 residues. The trim removed 0 bases at V and 3 bases at J, leaving 4 bases unmatched. Germline assignment: CDR1 SGHDT and CDR2 YYEEEE. This CDR3 reads CASSLAGTGGLYEQYF. The CDR3 coding sequence is TGTGCCAGCAGCTTGGCCGGGACAGGGGGCCTCTACGAGCAGTACTTC.

The V call is TRBV27, the J call TRBJ2-1; the D gene is possibly TRBD1 (5 bases). Germline V lookup: CDR1 MNHEY, CDR2 SMNVEV (reference sequence). This CDR3 comprises 14 residues. V lost 5 bases to trimming and J lost 6 bases, with 14 bases between them. The CDR3 loop reads CASSPSTGGNEQFF. For the CDR3, the DNA is TGTGCCAGCAGTCCCTCAACAGGCGGCAATGAGCAGTTCTTC.

This chain joins TRBV7-9 and TRBJ1-2; tentative D call: TRBD1 (5 bases). Trimming left V 5 bases short and J 5 bases short, with 12 bases between. The CDR3 sequence is 13 residues long. CDR1 is SEHNR, CDR2 FQNEAQ, per germline (reference sequence). CDR3 in amino acids: CASSQDRTYGYTF. The CDR3 DNA follows: TGTGCCAGCAGCCAAGACCGGACATATGGCTACACCTTC.

V gene TRBV30 combines with J gene TRBJ1-2; D remains ambiguous. Germline CDR1 reads GTSNPN; CDR2 reads SVGIG (reference sequence). The CDR3 has 13 residues. V was shortened by 4 bases and J by 4 bases, with 13 bases between the two germline ends. The CDR3 is CAWKFGRRYGYTF. CDR3 DNA: TGTGCCTGGAAGTTTGGACGGCGCTATGGCTACACCTTC.

To note about this clone: One junction end disagrees with the germline gene, perhaps due to a read error. The chain joins TRBV30 to TRBJ2-4; TRBD2 matches 10 bases. CDR1 and CDR2 (germline): GTSNPN, SVGIG (reference sequence). CDR3 length equals 12 residues. The CDR3 loop is CAWSQGAGGPHF. For the CDR3, the DNA is TGTGCCTGGAGCCAGGGAGCGGGGGGGCCGCACTTC.

The rearrangement joins TRBV4-1 to TRBJ1-2, with TRBD1 identical over 7 bases. The length of the CDR3 is 15 residues. Losses at the gene ends were 1 base for V and 8 bases for J; bases not matched to a gene: 10. CDR1 MGHRA and CDR2 YSYEKL come from the germline V gene. CDR3 residues: CASSQGTGEMGGYTF. CDR3 DNA sequence: TGCGCCAGCAGCCAAGGCACAGGGGAAATGGGAGGCTACACCTTC.

In this sample, this clone turned up once. The chain carries TRBV6-1 and TRBJ1-3; the D is unclear. Trimming removed 7 bases at V and 4 bases at J, with 8 bases between. The V gene's germline CDR1 is MNHNS and CDR2 SASEGT. The CDR3 length is 12 residues. The CDR3 DNA sequence: TGTGCCAGCATATCCACAGGAAACACCATATATTTT. Its protein is CASISTGNTIYF.

The rearrangement links TRBV30 to TRBJ1-6, with D uncertain. CDR3 length: 14 residues. The germline V gene encodes CDR1 GTSNPN and CDR2 SVGIG (reference sequence). Deletions cut 0 bases from V and 7 bases from J, with 10 bases between. CDR3 nucleotides: TGTGCCTGGAGTGTACGGGCCTGGAATTCACCCCTCCACTTT. Translation gives CAWSVRAWNSPLHF.

The chain couples TRBV29-1 to TRBJ2-7; TRBD2 matches 7 bases. V gave up 2 bases and J gave up 5 bases; unmatched junction bases: 6. The CDR3 runs 13 residues. Germline V CDR1 and CDR2: SQVTM, ANQGSEA. The CDR3 region has the DNA TGCAGCGTTGAATCGCGGGAGCAACACGAGCAGTACTTC. It encodes CSVESREQHEQYF.

The chain carries TRBV7-9 and TRBJ2-5; 9 nucleotides agree with TRBD2. Germline lookup yields CDR1 SEHNR and CDR2 FQNEAQ (reference sequence). This CDR3 region has 17 residues. The J segment lost 7 bases and the V segment lost 4 bases, leaving 16 bases of the junction unmatched. The CDR3 loop reads CASSYLGGSGGVVTQYF. The CDR3 nucleotides are TGTGCCAGCAGCTACTTGGGGGGTAGCGGGGGCGTCGTGACCCAGTACTTC.

This clone has just one count. The chain employs TRBV29-1 and TRBJ2-7; weak D call: TRBD1 (6 bases). The V and J ends lost 5 bases and 0 bases respectively, with 11 bases between them. The germline V gene encodes CDR1 SQVTM and CDR2 ANQGSEA. This CDR3 comprises 13 residues. The chain's CDR3 is CSVIDRSSYEQYF. CDR3 in DNA: TGCAGCGTTATAGACAGGAGCTCCTACGAGCAGTACTTC.

The chain joins TRBV30 to TRBJ2-1; TRBD1 aligns across 7 bases. CDR1 and CDR2 (germline): GTSNPN, SVGIG (reference sequence). The V and J ends lost 4 bases and 5 bases, in that order; junction bases with no gene match: 5. CDR3 length: 13 amino acids. DNA of the CDR3: TGTGCCTGGATGGGTAGGGGGCACAATGAGCAGTTCTTC. Translated: CAWMGRGHNEQFF.

The V and J genes are TRBV18 and TRBJ1-5; no clear D. CDR1 and CDR2 from the germline V gene are KGHSH and LQKENI. V gave up 2 bases and J gave up 2 bases, with 4 bases separating them. CDR3 length: 13 amino acids. The CDR3 loop is CASSPEGNQPQHF. The CDR3, as DNA: TGTGCCAGCTCACCAGAAGGCAATCAGCCCCAGCATTTT.

J is TRBJ1-6 and V is TRBV9; 8 bases map to TRBD1. V trimming: 3 bases; J trimming: 7 bases; junction bases outside the gene matches: 0. Germline values: CDR1 SGDLS, CDR2 YYNGEE. The CDR3 has 13 residues. The CDR3 DNA follows: TGTGCCAGCAGCGGACAGGGGAATTCACCCCTCCACTTT. Translation gives CASSGQGNSPLHF.

This clone was seen a single time. The chain employs TRBV6-4 and TRBJ1-1, with D perhaps TRBD1 (6 bases). V lost 0 bases and J lost 0, with 14 bases in between. The CDR3 runs to 17 residues. CDR1 and CDR2 from the germline V gene are MRHNA and SNTAGT. The CDR3 here is CASSDSRDTTLNTEAFF. Written as DNA, the CDR3 is TGTGCCAGCAGTGACTCGAGGGACACAACTTTGAACACTGAAGCTTTCTTT.

The chain carries TRBV30 and TRBJ2-7; D may be TRBD2 (7 bases). The CDR3 spans 13 residues. Germline CDR1 GTSNPN, CDR2 SVGIG (reference sequence). Between the trimmed V and J ends, which lost 5 bases and 2 bases, there was a span of 13 bases. The CDR3 loop is CAWGRGFTYEQYF. The CDR3, as DNA: TGTGCCTGGGGGAGGGGGTTCACCTACGAGCAGTACTTC.

V usage is TRBV7-9 and J usage is TRBJ2-7; D gene unclear. The CDR3 covers 14 residues. Germline V CDR1 and CDR2: SEHNR, FQNEAQ (reference sequence). Trimming pared 5 bases from V and 3 bases from J, leaving 14 bases between. The CDR3 loop is CASSPAGFHYEQYF. DNA for the CDR3: TGTGCCAGCAGCCCAGCCGGTTTTCACTACGAGCAGTACTTC.

CDR3 bases: TGTGCCAGCAGACGGGACAGCTACGAGCAGTACTTC. Residues: CASRRDSYEQYF. The V and J genes are TRBV7-9 and TRBJ2-7; 7 nucleotides line up with TRBD1. The trim removed 6 bases at V and 3 bases at J, leaving 2 bases unmatched. This CDR3 spans 12 amino acids. Germline values: CDR1 SEHNR, CDR2 FQNEAQ (reference sequence).